The next 7 T cell receptor beta chains were all read from a single sample in a study of graft-versus-host responses after intestinal transplantation. Profiling relied on immunoSEQ multiplex PCR, and the TCRdb table lists in-frame clones only, not all of them. The sample records some 10,000 clones, around 27% being singletons. The input for sequencing was alloreactive CD4+ T cells from a mixed lymphocyte reaction culture, taken before intestinal transplant. The sample's subset: CFSE-low proliferating T cells sorted from roughly six-day pre-transplant mixed lymphocyte reaction (GvH or HvG direction). The receptors stem from a human patient who received an intestinal transplant.

In its sample, this clone was seen a few times. V gene TRBV7-9 combines with J gene TRBJ1-1, with D hard to call. Trimming cost V 5 bases and J 3 bases, with 16 bases left between them. The CDR3 covers 15 residues. Germline values: CDR1 SEHNR, CDR2 FQNEAQ (reference sequence). The CDR3 spells CASSPHLEGDTEAFF. The CDR3 DNA is TGTGCCAGCAGCCCACATCTAGAGGGCGACACTGAAGCTTTCTTT.

This clone ranks as medium-sized. The chain is built from TRBV14 and TRBJ1-1; no clear D. Trimming took 5 bases from V and 3 from J, leaving 10 bases between them. Germline values: CDR1 SGHDN, CDR2 FVKESK. This CDR3 is 13 amino acids long. CDR3 bases: TGTGCCAGCAGCTTTGGACGTTACACTGAAGCTTTCTTT. Encoded protein: CASSFGRYTEAFF.

This clone is categorized as medium-sized. The chain is built from TRBV28 and TRBJ1-1; 9 positions match TRBD1. In germline, CDR1 is MDHEN, CDR2 SYDVKM. The CDR3 extends over 14 amino acids. As DNA, the CDR3 is TGTGCTCCCCCTCGGGACAGGGAGAAAACTGAAGCTTTCTTT. Translating gives CAPPRDREKTEAFF.

This clone rates as medium-sized. CDR3 residues: CASSGGQGLDEQFF. The CDR3 region has the DNA TGTGCCAGCAGCGGGGGACAGGGGCTTGATGAGCAGTTCTTC. The genes are TRBV9 and TRBJ2-1, with TRBD1 matching over 10 bases. The germline V gene encodes CDR1 SGDLS and CDR2 YYNGEE. The J segment lost 8 bases and the V segment lost 3 bases, leaving 5 bases of the junction unmatched. This CDR3 is 14 amino acids long.

The chain is built from TRBV6-6 and TRBJ2-7, with a weak D call TRBD1 (6 bases). The ends were cut back, 8 bases at V and 5 bases at J, with 7 bases in the middle. This CDR3 contains 10 residues. CDR1 MNHNY and CDR2 SVGAGI come from the germline V gene (reference sequence). The CDR3 nucleotides read TGTGCCAGCGGGGACAACGAGCAGTACTTC. Its protein is CASGDNEQYF.

J is TRBJ2-7 and V is TRBV5-1; no reliable D call. The CDR3 loop spans 13 amino acids. Germline V gene sequence: CDR1 SGHRS, CDR2 YFSETQ. V lost 7 bases and J 3 bases, leaving 14 bases between the germline ends. The CDR3 region has the DNA TGCGCCAGCGCCATCGGGCTCCTCTACGAGCAGTACTTC. This translates into CASAIGLLYEQYF.

The chain couples TRBV6-5 to TRBJ2-7; D is perhaps TRBD1 or TRBD2 (7 bases each). CDR3 length equals 14 residues. Trimming cost V 6 bases and J 0 bases, with 12 bases left between them. The germline gives CDR1 MNHEY, CDR2 SVGAGI. As DNA, the CDR3 is TGTGCCAGCAGCCCAGGGGGGGGCTCCTACGAGCAGTACTTC. Translated: CASSPGGGSYEQYF.